Shown below are 27 T cell receptor beta chains from a single sample sequenced in a study of spatial heterogeneity in lung cancer. Noted time point: blood at routine non-recurrence follow-up after resection. One entry per CDR3 protein results from TCRdb running MiXCR on the 5' RACE reads. The table includes 40,000 or so distinct CDR3 sequences, roughly a tenth detected once. Specimen: PBMCs, collected at follow-up. Every receptor here comes from a female donor with early-stage non-small cell lung cancer.

This clonotype was recorded many times. The chain joins TRBV20-1 to TRBJ2-3; D ambiguous. Deletions cut 5 bases from V and 2 bases from J, with 14 bases between. This CDR3 contains 14 residues. CDR1 DFQATT and CDR2 SNEGSKA come from the germline V gene (reference sequence). CDR3 sequence reads: CSAGGPFPTDTQYF. CDR3 sequence (DNA): TGCAGTGCTGGTGGCCCCTTCCCCACAGATACGCAGTATTTT.

This chain joins TRBV7-2 and TRBJ1-1; D might be TRBD1 (5 bases). Germline lookup yields CDR1 SGHTA and CDR2 FQGNSA. V was trimmed by 1 base and J by 4 bases, leaving 10 bases between them. The CDR3 totals 14 residues. The CDR3 protein is CASSLVGVGTEAFF. CDR3 coding DNA: TGTGCCAGCAGCTTAGTGGGGGTGGGCACTGAAGCTTTCTTT.

This clonotype was counted a few times. The chain combines TRBV30 with TRBJ2-6; tentatively, D is TRBD1 (5 bases). CDR1 is GTSNPN and CDR2 is SVGIG in the germline V gene (reference sequence). Trimming pared 7 bases from V and 1 base from J, leaving 14 bases between. This CDR3 is built from 15 residues. The CDR3 nucleotides are TGTGCCTCACCAGGGAATTTATCTGGGGCCAACGTCCTGACTTTC. Translation: CASPGNLSGANVLTF.

This clonotype has a count of ten or more. The V and J genes are TRBV27 and TRBJ2-2, with D maybe TRBD1 (5 bases). V was clipped by 4 bases and J by 6 bases, with 12 bases between them. CDR1 MNHEY and CDR2 SMNVEV come from the germline V gene (reference sequence). This CDR3 region has 14 residues. The DNA for the CDR3 is TGTGCCAGCAGTTGGGGCAGGGCCGCCGGGGAGCTGTTTTTT. Residues: CASSWGRAAGELFF.

This clonotype was recorded at least ten times. This chain joins TRBV20-1 and TRBJ1-5; TRBD1 might be the D (6 bases). The CDR3 consists of 13 residues. Between the trimmed V and J ends, which lost 5 bases and 3 bases, there was a span of 11 bases. CDR1 and CDR2 (germline): DFQATT, SNEGSKA (reference sequence). The CDR3 here is CSAGGPLNQPQHF. In DNA form, the CDR3 reads TGCAGTGCTGGGGGCCCGCTCAATCAGCCCCAGCATTTT.

This clonotype has at least ten counts. The chain has TRBV30 and TRBJ1-1, with D unclear. Germline V gives CDR1 GTSNPN, CDR2 SVGIG (reference sequence). The CDR3 consists of 13 residues. V was shortened by 0 bases and J by 3 bases, with 8 bases between the two germline ends. In nucleotides, the CDR3 is TGTGCCTGGAGTGTTTCGTGGGACACTGAAGCTTTCTTT. Translating it yields CAWSVSWDTEAFF.

This clonotype was picked up many times. The V gene is TRBV7-7, the J gene TRBJ2-7, with a possible D match to TRBD1 (6 bases). CDR3 length equals 13 residues. Germline CDR1 and CDR2: SSHAT and FNYEAQ (reference sequence). V was cut by 5 bases and J by 2 bases, with 10 bases left in between. The CDR3 bases are TGTGCCAGCAGCGCCGGGACAACCTACGAGCAGTACTTC. It is translated as CASSAGTTYEQYF.

This clonotype was seen ten or more times. The rearrangement uses TRBV6-4 and TRBJ2-2, with D unresolved. The CDR3 has 14 amino acids. V was trimmed by 4 bases and J by 0 bases, leaving 6 bases between them. Looked up from germline, CDR1 is MRHNA and CDR2 is SNTAGT. The CDR3 here is CASSGVANTGELFF. In DNA, the CDR3 is TGTGCCAGCAGTGGAGTCGCGAACACCGGGGAGCTGTTTTTT.

The sample holds many counts of this clonotype. V is TRBV28 and J is TRBJ1-2, with a possible D match to TRBD1 (5 bases). The germline V gene encodes CDR1 MDHEN and CDR2 SYDVKM. V lost 3 bases to trimming and J lost 4 bases, with 12 bases between them. The CDR3 has 14 residues. As DNA, the CDR3 is TGTGCCAGCAGTTTTTCGCAGGGTCTCTATGGCTACACCTTC. This gives the protein CASSFSQGLYGYTF.

This clonotype occurred many times. The rearrangement links TRBV7-7 to TRBJ2-2, with 8 bases identical to TRBD1. Germline CDR1 and CDR2: SSHAT and FNYEAQ (reference sequence). V lost 5 bases, J lost 4 bases, and 6 bases stayed unmatched. CDR3 length equals 15 residues. Written as DNA, the CDR3 is TGTGCCAGCAGCCTTGCAGGGGGCGGCACCGGGGAGCTGTTTTTT. Its translation is CASSLAGGGTGELFF.

The V gene is TRBV10-3, the J gene TRBJ1-1, with 8 positions matching TRBD1. CDR1 and CDR2 (germline): ENHRY, SYGVKD. V shed 3 bases and J 4 bases; nucleotides not matched to a gene: 4. The CDR3 loop spans 14 amino acids. The CDR3 region has the DNA TGTGCCATCAGTGAAGGCAGGGGGCTCACTGAAGCTTTCTTT. Residues: CAISEGRGLTEAFF.

V usage is TRBV7-9 and J usage is TRBJ2-1; maybe TRBD1 (5 bases). This CDR3 region has 16 residues. V dropped 6 bases and J dropped 3 bases, with 18 bases sitting between them. CDR1 is SEHNR and CDR2 is FQNEAQ in the germline V gene (reference sequence). The CDR3 loop is CASSVVQGFLYNEQFF. The CDR3 nucleotides are TGTGCCAGCAGTGTAGTCCAGGGTTTTCTCTACAATGAGCAGTTCTTC.

The chain joins TRBV7-2 to TRBJ2-7; perhaps TRBD2 as D (5 bases). V shed 1 base and J shed 7 bases, with 8 bases lying between them. This CDR3 comprises 12 residues. The germline gives CDR1 SGHTA, CDR2 FQGNSA. CDR3 region: CASSLVPGEQYF. The CDR3 bases are TGTGCCAGCAGCTTAGTTCCGGGAGAGCAGTACTTC.

This clonotype was counted only a few times. The chain couples TRBV27 to TRBJ1-2; TRBD1 agrees at 7 bases. The CDR3 has 14 amino acids. Germline assignment: CDR1 MNHEY and CDR2 SMNVEV (reference sequence). Trimming at V came to 2 bases and at J to 4 bases, leaving 4 bases not matched to a gene. The CDR3 sequence is CASSLDREGYGYTF. The CDR3 DNA reads as TGTGCCAGCAGTTTAGACAGGGAGGGCTATGGCTACACCTTC.

The chain combines TRBV10-3 with TRBJ2-5, with unresolved D. This CDR3 region has 12 residues. V gave up 1 base and J gave up 2 bases, with 2 bases separating them. CDR1 is ENHRY and CDR2 is SYGVKD in the germline V gene. The CDR3 protein is CAISELQETQYF. DNA of the CDR3: TGTGCCATCAGTGAGTTACAAGAGACCCAGTACTTC.

This clonotype has at least ten counts. The chain is built from TRBV29-1 and TRBJ1-2; possibly TRBD1 for D (5 bases). Germline CDR1 SQVTM, CDR2 ANQGSEA. The CDR3 runs 14 residues. V was shortened by 5 bases and J by 1 base, with 14 bases between the two germline ends. CDR3 in DNA: TGCAGCGTTAGTCCAGGGCCTAGTAACTATGGCTACACCTTC. This codes for CSVSPGPSNYGYTF.

This chain joins TRBV19 and TRBJ1-5; D possibly corresponds to TRBD1 (6 bases). This CDR3 region has 17 residues. From germline, CDR1 is LNHDA and CDR2 SQIVND (reference sequence). Trimming took off 2 bases at V and 2 bases at J, with 16 bases between the two ends. The CDR3 sequence: CASSIIGVAGGNQPQHF. CDR3 in DNA: TGTGCCAGTAGTATAATCGGCGTGGCAGGGGGCAATCAGCCCCAGCATTTT.

In this sample, this clonotype turned up many times. The J gene is TRBJ1-5, the V gene TRBV7-9, with D possibly TRBD1 on 5 matching bases. Per germline, CDR1 SEHNR and CDR2 FQNEAQ (reference sequence). V lost 8 bases, J lost 0 bases, and 20 bases lay in between. The CDR3 is 17 amino acids. CDR3 sequence: CASAKSGGDYSNQPQHF. CDR3 in DNA: TGTGCCAGCGCAAAGTCCGGGGGAGATTATAGCAATCAGCCCCAGCATTTT.

V gene TRBV11-2 combines with J gene TRBJ1-2, with TRBD1 identical over 9 bases. Germline V gives CDR1 SGHAT, CDR2 FQNNGV. V shed 1 base and J 8 bases; nucleotides not matched to a gene: 11. CDR3 length: 16 residues. CDR3 amino acids: CASSLGLRGQGYGYTF. CDR3 in DNA: TGTGCCAGCAGCTTAGGCCTTCGAGGACAGGGGTACGGCTACACCTTC.

The V call is TRBV7-2, the J call TRBJ2-5; D not certain. The CDR3 totals 11 residues. The germline gives CDR1 SGHTA, CDR2 FQGNSA. Deletions cut 2 bases from V and 7 bases from J, with 5 bases between. CDR3 nucleotides: TGTGCCAGCAGCTTAATCTGGACCCAGTACTTC. This encodes CASSLIWTQYF.

The V gene is TRBV3-1, the J gene TRBJ1-3; TRBD1 matches 8 bases. After removal of 6 bases from V and 1 base from J, the junction contained 5 bases not matched to a gene. Germline lookup yields CDR1 LGHDT and CDR2 YNNKEL (reference sequence). This CDR3 contains 15 residues. As DNA, the CDR3 is TGTGCCAGCAGGGCCCAGGGGGCTTCTGGAAACACCATATATTTT. Amino acid sequence: CASRAQGASGNTIYF.

This clonotype was counted ten times or more. The V gene is TRBV5-1, the J gene TRBJ1-1, with 7 nucleotides matching TRBD1. V dropped 3 bases and J dropped 5; count of bases not matched to a gene: 10. Germline CDR1 and CDR2: SGHRS and YFSETQ. This CDR3 comprises 15 residues. CDR3 DNA: TGCGCCAGCAGCTGGGGACTTCCAGGGGGGACTGAAGCTTTCTTT. Protein: CASSWGLPGGTEAFF.

This clonotype was counted at least ten times. The J gene is TRBJ2-4, the V gene TRBV5-1; D is uncertain. Germline CDR1 and CDR2: SGHRS and YFSETQ. V shed 0 bases and J shed 6 bases, with 7 bases lying between them. The CDR3 extends over 13 amino acids. This CDR3 is CASSLGQPNIQYF. The CDR3 bases are TGCGCCAGCAGCTTGGGTCAGCCAAACATTCAGTACTTC.

This clonotype has at least ten counts. The chain is built from TRBV23-1 and TRBJ1-1; the D is unclear. TRBV23-1 is an ORF; its function is uncertain. The CDR3 runs 15 residues. V was cut by 1 base and J by 2 bases, with 11 bases left in between. The DNA for the CDR3 is TGCGCCAGCAGTCAATGCCCAGTCTCAAACACTGAAGCTTTCTTT. Its translation is CASSQCPVSNTEAFF.

This clonotype was detected ten times or more. J is TRBJ1-1 and V is TRBV4-2; 8 bases fit TRBD1. Unmatched junction bases numbered 9, after V lost 11 bases and J lost 4 bases. This CDR3 spans 13 amino acids. CDR1 is LGHNA, CDR2 YNFKEQ, per germline. The CDR3 DNA sequence: TGTGCCGCCGCCGCGGACAGGGTCACTGAAGCTTTCTTT. It codes for CAAAADRVTEAFF.

This clonotype was seen many times. This chain joins TRBV9 and TRBJ2-3; D uncertain. Germline lookup yields CDR1 SGDLS and CDR2 YYNGEE. CDR3 length equals 11 residues. Trimming shortened V by 1 base and J by 5 bases, and 2 bases separated the two germline ends. CDR3 DNA: TGTGCCAGCAGCGTACTAGATACGCAGTATTTT. Residues: CASSVLDTQYF.

This clonotype came up a few times. V usage is TRBV29-1 and J usage is TRBJ2-7, with 7 nucleotides matching TRBD1. Germline V gene lookup returns CDR1 SQVTM and CDR2 ANQGSEA. The length of the CDR3 is 13 residues. J gave up 1 base and V 4 bases, and 4 bases lay outside the gene matches. The chain's CDR3 is CSVVSRGSYEQYF. The CDR3 region has the DNA TGCAGCGTTGTATCCAGGGGGTCCTACGAGCAGTACTTC.